This entry is about one TCR beta chain. Antigen: not known. With 60 Vbeta and 13 Jbeta primers, the PCR was carried out. Some clones are missing from TCRdb's copy, which holds only in-frame ones; the method was immunoSEQ multiplex PCR. The data contain over 150,000 clones, approximately 80% of them seen just once; the ten biggest clones take up roughly 12%. Trimming cost V 1 base and J 5 bases, with 15 bases left between them. CDR3 length: 14 residues. Looked up from germline, CDR1 is GTSNPN and CDR2 is SVGIG (reference sequence). The entry originates in a study of cytomegalovirus exposure and HLA in healthy donors. For the study at large: The Caucasian-associated ancestry cluster held about 80% of some 420 genotyped donors.

Study-wide points: CMV serostatus was the sole immune exposure data available. Presence/absence analyses assumed roughly uniform sequencing depth across donors. Associated with HLA alleles at 0.05 false discovery rate in a later analysis were over 15,000 TCR beta sequences.

The clonotype comes from a man aged 25-45 years in good health and CMV-seropositive. The chain uses TRBV30 and TRBJ2-7; TRBD1 is a possible D gene (5 bases). Sequencing used PBMCs. For the CDR3, the DNA is TGTGCCTGGAGTGATGTTGGCAGGGTGAACGAGCAGTACTTC. Translating it yields CAWSDVGRVNEQYF.